This T cell receptor beta chain came from a study of blood T cell repertoires in COVID-19. Across the study: Samples came from the United States, Italy and Spain, spanning acute and convalescent COVID-19. T cells, B-cell-depleted T cells, or PBMCs supplied cDNA or gDNA.

The ends were cut back, 4 bases at V and 4 bases at J, with 14 bases in the middle. CDR1 and CDR2 (germline): SGHRS, YFSETQ. This CDR3 has 14 residues. As handled by the study authors: Estimation of nucleated cell counts relied on the amplification of reference gene primers. Assay used: immunoSEQ multiplex PCR; TCRdb lists only in-frame clones, some missing. Clone size and V and J calls were adopted from that table, with D and trimming inferred from the DNA. Counted here are about 250,000 clones, roughly 85% occurring once; the ten biggest clones make up roughly 3.1%. V and J are TRBV5-1 and TRBJ1-1; tentative D call: TRBD1 (5 bases). Sequenced sample: peripheral blood. The sequence derives from a man between 18 and 29 years old with active or convalescent COVID-19. The CDR3, as DNA: TGCGCCAGCAGCGGCAGGGAGGTGGTCACTGAAGCTTTCTTT. Translated, it gives CASSGREVVTEAFF.